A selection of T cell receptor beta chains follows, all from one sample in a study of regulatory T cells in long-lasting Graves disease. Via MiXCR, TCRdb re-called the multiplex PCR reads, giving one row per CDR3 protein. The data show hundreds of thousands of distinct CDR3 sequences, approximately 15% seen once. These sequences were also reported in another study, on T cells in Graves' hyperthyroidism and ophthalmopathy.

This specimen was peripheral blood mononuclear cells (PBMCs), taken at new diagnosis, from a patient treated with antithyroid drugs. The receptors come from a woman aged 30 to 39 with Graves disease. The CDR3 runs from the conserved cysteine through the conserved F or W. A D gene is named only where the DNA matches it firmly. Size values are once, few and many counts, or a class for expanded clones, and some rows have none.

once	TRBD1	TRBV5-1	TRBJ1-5	CASSLGDREVQPQHF	TGCGCCAGCAGCTTGGGGGACAGAGAGGTTCAGCCCCAGCATTTT
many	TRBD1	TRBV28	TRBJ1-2	CASSLRTGRNGYTF	TGTGCCAGCAGTTTACGGACAGGGAGGAATGGCTACACCTTC
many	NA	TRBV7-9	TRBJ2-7	CASSPSGNEQYF	TGTGCCAGCAGCCCTTCGGGTAACGAGCAGTACTTC
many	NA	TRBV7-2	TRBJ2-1	CASGTINEQFF	TGTGCCAGTGGGACAATCAATGAGCAGTTCTTC
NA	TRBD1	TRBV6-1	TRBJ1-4	CAGRGTVEKLFF	TGTGCCGGCAGGGGGACAGTAGAAAAACTGTTTTTT
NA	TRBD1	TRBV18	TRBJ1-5	CASSQGQEGQPQHF	TGTGCCAGCTCACAAGGACAGGAGGGTCAGCCCCAGCATTTT
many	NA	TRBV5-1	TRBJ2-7	CASSLEVGSVGEQYF	TGCGCCAGCAGCTTGGAAGTCGGGAGTGTTGGCGAGCAGTACTTC
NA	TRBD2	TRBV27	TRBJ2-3	CASKKSGRASSTDTQYF	TGTGCCAGCAAGAAGAGCGGGAGGGCCTCTAGCACAGATACGCAGTATTTT
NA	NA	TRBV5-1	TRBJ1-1	CASSLVSGTEACF	TGCGCCAGCAGCTTGGTGTCTGGCACTGAAGCTTGCTTT
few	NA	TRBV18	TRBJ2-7	CASSPTGNYEQYF	TGTGCCAGCTCACCTACAGGGAACTACGAGCAGTACTTC
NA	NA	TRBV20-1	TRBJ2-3	CSARGFASVHTDTQYF	TGCAGTGCTAGGGGATTTGCATCAGTCCACACAGATACGCAGTATTTT
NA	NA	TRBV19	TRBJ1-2	CASSIDIFGGYYGYTF	TGTGCCAGTAGTATAGATATTTTCGGCGGCTACTATGGCTACACCTTC
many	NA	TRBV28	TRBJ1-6	CASNPDRATLHF	TGTGCCAGCAACCCGGACAGAGCGACCCTCCACTTT
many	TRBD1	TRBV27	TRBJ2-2	CASSRTGDNTGELFF	TGTGCCAGCAGTAGGACAGGGGATAACACCGGGGAGCTGTTTTTT
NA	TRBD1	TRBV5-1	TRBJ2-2	CANSRTGDAGELFF	TGCGCCAACAGCAGGACAGGGGATGCCGGGGAGCTGTTTTTT
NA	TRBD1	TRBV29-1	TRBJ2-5	CSAQSGTAETQYF	TGCAGCGCCCAATCCGGGACAGCAGAGACCCAGTACTTC
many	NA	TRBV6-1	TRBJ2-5	CASTYGGTETQYF	TGTGCCAGCACCTACGGGGGAACGGAGACCCAGTACTTC
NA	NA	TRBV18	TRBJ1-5	CASSPNLQGANQPQHF	TGTGCCAGCTCACCAAACTTACAGGGCGCCAATCAGCCCCAGCATTTT
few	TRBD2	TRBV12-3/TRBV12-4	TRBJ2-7	CAIPGLAGGLEYF	TGTGCCATCCCAGGACTAGCGGGAGGGTTAGAGTACTTC
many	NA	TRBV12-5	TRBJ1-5	CASGLGWGSGLYSNQPQHF	TGTGCTAGTGGTTTGGGTTGGGGGAGCGGCCTATATAGCAATCAGCCCCAGCATTTT
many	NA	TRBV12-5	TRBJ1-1	CASGFGAEAFF	TGTGCTAGTGGTTTTGGGGCTGAAGCTTTCTTT
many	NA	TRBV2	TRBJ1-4	CASRPGVAATNEKLFF	TGTGCCAGCAGGCCGGGGGTCGCTGCAACTAATGAAAAACTGTTTTTT
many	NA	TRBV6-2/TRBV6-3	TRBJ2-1	CASSYGLGGEQFF	TGTGCCAGCAGTTACGGCCTCGGCGGGGAGCAGTTCTTC
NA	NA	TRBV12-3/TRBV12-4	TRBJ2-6	CASSLSTSRAGANVLTF	TGTGCCAGCAGTTTGAGCACATCCAGGGCTGGGGCCAACGTCCTGACTTTC